The clone carrying this TCR beta chain was observed a handful of times. The target antigen is unknown. This specimen belongs to a study of blood T cells in healthy people across ages. A J-beta primer mix and a sample-barcoded 5' primer were used in a second PCR of about 7 to 12 cycles. TCRdb reprocessed the 5' RACE reads via MiXCR and lists one record per CDR3 protein. The sample holds some 850,000 distinct CDR3 sequences, around 25% seen once. Study-level findings and limits: Per million T cells, the diversity of TCR beta decreased roughly linearly as age advanced. Unsorted PBMCs prevented conclusive naive versus antigen-experienced comparison.

Per sample, at least 6 micrograms of total RNA were extracted. The V gene lost 3 bases and the J gene lost 10 bases, with 10 bases spanning the gap. CDR3 length: 11 amino acids. Germline assignment: CDR1 SGHDT and CDR2 YYEEEE. The data were also submitted as part of a second study, on T cells of mothers and their children. That paper states: Researchers report slightly higher, though non-significant, overlap in related mother-child pairs than in unrelated pairs.

The sequence came from a boy under 18 in good health. Input material: blood. The chain combines TRBV5-6 with TRBJ2-5, with a tentative D call TRBD2 (5 bases). DNA of the CDR3: TGTGCCAGCAGCTGGGAGCGTGACCAGTACTTC. This codes for CASSWERDQYF.